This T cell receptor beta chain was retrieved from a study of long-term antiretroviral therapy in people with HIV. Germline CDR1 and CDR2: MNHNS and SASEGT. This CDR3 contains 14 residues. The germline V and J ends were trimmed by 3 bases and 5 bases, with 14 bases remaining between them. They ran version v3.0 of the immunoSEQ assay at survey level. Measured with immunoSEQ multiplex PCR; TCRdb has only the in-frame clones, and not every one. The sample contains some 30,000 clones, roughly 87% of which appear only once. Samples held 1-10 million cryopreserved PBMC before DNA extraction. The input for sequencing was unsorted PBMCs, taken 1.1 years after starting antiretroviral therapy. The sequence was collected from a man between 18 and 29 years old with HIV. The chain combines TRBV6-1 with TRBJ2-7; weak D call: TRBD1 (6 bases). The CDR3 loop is CASSDSGEVHEQYF. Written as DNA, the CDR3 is TGTGCCAGCAGTGATTCAGGGGAAGTCCACGAGCAGTACTTC.